What follows are 5 T cell receptor beta chains derived from one specimen sequenced in a study of blood T cell repertoires in COVID-19. Only in-frame clones appear in the TCRdb table, and some are missing; sequencing was by immunoSEQ multiplex PCR. The sample consists of over 300,000 clones, 90% of them appearing once. Sequencing was done on a sample of peripheral blood. The receptors shown here come from a young man with active or convalescent COVID-19.

The chain carries TRBV4-3 and TRBJ1-2; 7 positions agree with TRBD1. This CDR3 has 13 amino acids. Germline trimming cut 3 bases from V and 8 bases from J; bases unmatched to any gene: 6. CDR1 and CDR2 from the germline V gene are LGHNA and YSLEER. The CDR3 region has the DNA TGCGCCAGCAGCCAGGACGACAGGGCAGGCTACACCTTC. It encodes CASSQDDRAGYTF.

The chain carries TRBV5-5 and TRBJ1-5, with TRBD1 identical over 9 bases. The CDR3 is made up of 14 amino acids. Germline assignment: CDR1 SGHKS and CDR2 YYEKEE (reference sequence). The trim removed 0 bases at V and 7 bases at J, leaving 2 bases unmatched. CDR3 sequence (DNA): TGTGCCAGCAGCTTGGGACAGGGGGGACAGCCCCAGCATTTT. This codes for CASSLGQGGQPQHF.

For this clone: Other DNA sequences in this specimen translate into the identical CDR3. V is TRBV9 and J is TRBJ2-1, with D perhaps matching TRBD1 (6 bases). The CDR3 has 13 residues. Trimming pared 4 bases from V and 3 bases from J, leaving 8 bases between. Per germline, CDR1 SGDLS and CDR2 YYNGEE. CDR3 amino acids: CASSPDSYNEQFF. CDR3 in DNA: TGTGCCAGCAGCCCGGACAGCTACAATGAGCAGTTCTTC.

The V gene is TRBV28, the J gene TRBJ2-3; D remains ambiguous. V was trimmed by 6 bases and J by 0 bases, leaving 4 bases between them. Germline-derived CDR1 and CDR2 are MDHEN and SYDVKM. The CDR3 has 12 amino acids. CDR3 bases: TGTGCCAGCAGAACTAGCACAGATACGCAGTATTTT. Translated, it gives CASRTSTDTQYF.

This clone was seen a handful of times. The V and J genes are TRBV12-3 or TRBV12-4 and TRBJ2-1, with 8 bases identical to TRBD1. CDR3 length equals 13 residues. V shed 10 bases, J shed 4 bases, and the junction held 6 bases outside the gene matches. The CDR3, as DNA: TGTGCCACCGGACAGGGACCATACAATGAGCAGTTCTTC. Amino acids: CATGQGPYNEQFF.